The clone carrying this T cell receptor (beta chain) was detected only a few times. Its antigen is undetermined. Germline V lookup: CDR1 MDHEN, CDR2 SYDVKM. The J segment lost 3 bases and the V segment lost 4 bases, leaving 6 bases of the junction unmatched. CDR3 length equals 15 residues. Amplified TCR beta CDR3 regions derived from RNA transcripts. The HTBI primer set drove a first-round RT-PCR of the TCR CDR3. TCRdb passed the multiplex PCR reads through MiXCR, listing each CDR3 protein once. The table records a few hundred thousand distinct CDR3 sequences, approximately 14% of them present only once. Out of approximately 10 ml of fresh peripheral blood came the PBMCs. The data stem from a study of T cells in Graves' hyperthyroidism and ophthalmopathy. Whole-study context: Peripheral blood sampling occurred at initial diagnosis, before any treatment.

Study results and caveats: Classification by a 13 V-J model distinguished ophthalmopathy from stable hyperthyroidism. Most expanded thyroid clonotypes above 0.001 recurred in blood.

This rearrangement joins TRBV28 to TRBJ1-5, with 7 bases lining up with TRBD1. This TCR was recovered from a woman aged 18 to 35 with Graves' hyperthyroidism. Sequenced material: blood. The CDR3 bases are TGTGCCAGCAGTTCTCCGGGACAGTCCAATCAGCCCCAGCATTTT. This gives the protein CASSSPGQSNQPQHF.